Given below is one T cell receptor beta chain in context. V dropped 3 bases and J dropped 0; count of bases not matched to a gene: 9. Per germline, CDR1 SGHNT and CDR2 YYREEE (reference sequence). The CDR3 loop spans 17 amino acids. This record belongs to a study of shared clonotypes between healthy human individuals. Adult Caucasians living in Nashville, Tennessee made up all of the donors. In the sorted-subset replicate PCRs, roughly 210 ng DNA, 25,000 to 30,000 T cell genomes, was used. Clones were sequenced by immunoSEQ multiplex PCR, and TCRdb holds only the in-frame ones, with some missing. The sample has about 2.4 million clones, 90% to 95% seen once.

The clonotype originates from a man younger than 35 in good health. Some clones in this sample may be carry-over from other donors' samples. The rearrangement uses TRBV5-4 and TRBJ2-7; TRBD2 agrees at 10 bases. The sequenced sample consisted of naive CD4+ T cells from PBMCs. Subset specified: CD45RA+ positively selected. Written as DNA, the CDR3 is TGTGCCAGCAGCTCCCGGCTAGCGGGGGACCCCTCCTACGAGCAGTACTTC. Protein sequence: CASSSRLAGDPSYEQYF.